This T cell receptor beta chain was found in a study of T cells in Graves' hyperthyroidism and ophthalmopathy. Study background: At the time of initial diagnosis and before any treatment, peripheral blood was collected. General study findings and limits: Blood also carried most thyroid clonotypes expanded above 0.001.

The CDR3 loop spans 15 amino acids. V was pared by 6 bases and J by 9 bases, with 21 bases between. PBMCs were obtained from 10 ml fresh peripheral blood. This clonotype was recorded many times. Its antigen is still unknown. The source material, RNA transcripts, was used to amplify TCR beta CDR3 regions. An initial round of RT-PCR targeting the TCR CDR3 relied on the HTBI primer set. One entry per CDR3 protein, called by TCRdb with MiXCR from the multiplex PCR reads. The table lists fewer than 350,000 distinct CDR3 sequences, roughly 20% of them singletons. V is TRBV12-3 or TRBV12-4 and J is TRBJ1-3, with D possibly being TRBD1 (5 bases). This clonotype was sampled from a middle-aged man with Graves' ophthalmopathy. What was sequenced was blood. The CDR3 sequence is CASSQPGPSWATIYF. The CDR3 nucleotides read TGTGCCAGCAGCCAGCCGGGACCCTCCTGGGCCACCATATATTTT.